The 15 T cell receptor beta chains reported below all come from one sample, sequenced in a study of CD8 T cells in Susac syndrome. Reverse transcription of 0.5 to 1 ug RNA was performed with random hexamers. MiXCR was run by TCRdb on the immunoSEQ multiplex PCR reads, yielding one entry per CDR3 protein. The table shows about 100,000 distinct CDR3 sequences, with 95% occurring only once. The sample taken for sequencing was CD8+ T cells from PBMCs. These receptors were collected from a human donor with Susac syndrome.

V is TRBV29-1 and J is TRBJ2-7, with 11 bases that match TRBD2. After removal of 7 bases from V and 3 bases from J, the junction contained 5 bases not matched to a gene. This CDR3 has 13 residues. Germline lookup yields CDR1 SQVTM and CDR2 ANQGSEA. The CDR3 protein is CSAQLAGVYEQYF. In DNA form, the CDR3 reads TGCAGCGCGCAACTAGCGGGAGTCTACGAGCAGTACTTC.

V gene TRBV15 combines with J gene TRBJ2-7; D might be TRBD2 (5 bases). This CDR3 spans 13 amino acids. The germline CDR1 and CDR2 sequences are LNHNV and YYDKDF (reference sequence). V lost 8 bases and J 5 bases, leaving 16 bases between the germline ends. CDR3 in DNA: TGTGCCACCCCCTTCCAGACTACCCACGAGCAGTACTTC. Amino acids: CATPFQTTHEQYF.

The chain recombines TRBV5-1 with TRBJ2-5; 7 bases line up with TRBD2. This CDR3 is built from 14 residues. CDR1 is SGHRS and CDR2 is YFSETQ in the germline V gene. The trim removed 1 base at V and 4 bases at J, leaving 4 bases unmatched. The CDR3 nucleotides read TGCGCCAGCAGCTTGCCGGGCGGGGGAGAGACCCAGTACTTC. Translation: CASSLPGGGETQYF.

J is TRBJ1-5 and V is TRBV9; D may be TRBD1 (5 bases). This CDR3 region has 15 residues. Trimming removed 0 bases at V and 1 base at J, with 8 bases between. Germline V lookup: CDR1 SGDLS, CDR2 YYNGEE. CDR3: CASSVGDRSNQPQHF. The CDR3 bases are TGTGCCAGCAGCGTAGGGGACCGCAGCAATCAGCCCCAGCATTTT.

The rearrangement joins TRBV29-1 to TRBJ1-5, with D unclear. Trimming left V 5 bases short and J 5 bases short, with 10 bases between. The CDR3 totals 12 residues. In germline, CDR1 is SQVTM, CDR2 ANQGSEA. The CDR3 nucleotides read TGCAGCGTTCAAAGCGGGGATCAGCCCCAGCATTTT. Its translation is CSVQSGDQPQHF.

The chain has TRBV20-1 and TRBJ2-1; either TRBD1 or TRBD2 may supply D (5 bases each). Germline V gene sequence: CDR1 DFQATT, CDR2 SNEGSKA (reference sequence). The CDR3 spans 14 residues. V shed 3 bases and J shed 7 bases, with 16 bases lying between them. CDR3 region: CSASRGSRVNEQFF. Written as DNA, the CDR3 is TGCAGTGCTAGTCGTGGGAGCAGGGTTAATGAGCAGTTCTTC.

The gene calls are TRBV20-1 and TRBJ2-5; 8 nucleotides match TRBD1. The CDR3 is 13 amino acids. The V and J ends lost 6 bases and 5 bases, in that order; junction bases with no gene match: 8. CDR1 and CDR2 from the germline V gene are DFQATT and SNEGSKA (reference sequence). The chain's CDR3 is CSARTGTGETQYF. The DNA of the CDR3 is TGCAGTGCAAGGACAGGGACGGGGGAGACCCAGTACTTC.

The chain combines TRBV5-4 with TRBJ1-2; D call uncertain. This CDR3 region has 12 residues. V was cut by 1 base and J by 8 bases, with 9 bases left in between. The germline CDR1 and CDR2 sequences are SGHNT and YYREEE (reference sequence). The CDR3 protein is CASSLPTDGYTF. DNA for the CDR3: TGTGCCAGCAGCTTGCCCACAGACGGCTACACCTTC. Full variable domain (outside the CDR3, taken from reference TRBV5-4 and TRBJ1-2): ETGVTQSPTHLIKTRGQQVTLRCSSQSGHNTVSWYQQALGQGPQFIFQYYREEENGRGNFPPRFSGLQFPNYSSELNVNALELDDSALYLCASSLPTDGYTFGSGTRLTVV.

This rearrangement joins TRBV4-1 to TRBJ1-4; unclear D gene. The V end lost 2 bases, the J end lost 8 bases, and 9 bases lay between the germline ends. Germline V gene sequence: CDR1 MGHRA, CDR2 YSYEKL. CDR3 length: 13 amino acids. The CDR3 is CASSQTVGEKLFF. CDR3 nucleotides: TGCGCCAGCAGCCAAACGGTGGGGGAAAAACTGTTTTTT.

The chain links TRBV19 to TRBJ1-4; D is unresolved. The CDR3 sequence is 14 residues long. The ends were cut back, 6 bases at V and 8 bases at J, with 16 bases in the middle. Germline-derived CDR1 and CDR2 are LNHDA and SQIVND (reference sequence). DNA of the CDR3: TGTGCCAGTAGGCGACGCTCCCTGGGGGAAAAACTGTTTTTT. This gives the protein CASRRRSLGEKLFF.

V usage is TRBV30 and J usage is TRBJ1-1; D might be TRBD1 (5 bases). Between the trimmed V and J ends, which lost 1 base and 11 bases, there was a span of 5 bases. This CDR3 has 9 residues. Germline V gives CDR1 GTSNPN, CDR2 SVGIG (reference sequence). The CDR3 spells CAWSGGAFF. CDR3 nucleotide sequence: TGTGCCTGGAGTGGGGGGGCTTTCTTT.

This clonotype came up once. The chain employs TRBV28 and TRBJ2-3, with 12 bases that match TRBD2. Trimming cost V 7 bases and J 9 bases; bases outside gene matches: 8. CDR3 length equals 14 residues. Germline V gene lookup returns CDR1 MDHEN and CDR2 SYDVKM. The CDR3 DNA sequence: TGTGCCAGCACGGCTAGCGGGAGGGCCCCGACGCAGTATTTT. Translating it yields CASTASGRAPTQYF.

This clonotype occurred once. V usage is TRBV11-2 and J usage is TRBJ2-5; a possible D gene is TRBD2 (6 bases). CDR1 SGHAT and CDR2 FQNNGV come from the germline V gene. The ends were cut back, 7 bases at V and 5 bases at J, with 14 bases in the middle. This CDR3 is built from 13 residues. CDR3 loop: CASTGEVGETQYF. The CDR3 DNA reads TGTGCCAGCACTGGGGAGGTGGGGGAGACCCAGTACTTC.

The rearrangement joins TRBV12-3 or TRBV12-4 to TRBJ1-1; 8 positions match TRBD1. The CDR3 is 15 residues long. V shed 5 bases and J 6 bases; nucleotides not matched to a gene: 11. The CDR3 sequence: CASSPTGQGGAEAFF. The CDR3 bases are TGTGCCAGCAGTCCAACCGGACAGGGAGGGGCTGAAGCTTTCTTT.

The chain combines TRBV20-1 with TRBJ2-7, with 7 positions matching TRBD2. Unmatched junction bases numbered 18, after V lost 5 bases and J lost 5 bases. The length of the CDR3 is 16 residues. The germline V gene encodes CDR1 DFQATT and CDR2 SNEGSKA (reference sequence). The CDR3 sequence is CSARTSGGAGADEQYF. DNA of the CDR3: TGCAGTGCTCGTACTTCTGGAGGGGCGGGAGCAGACGAGCAGTACTTC.